These 15 T cell receptor beta chains came from one sample sequenced in a study of blood T cell repertoires in COVID-19. Sequenced by immunoSEQ multiplex PCR; TCRdb stores in-frame clones only, minus some. The sample has around 190,000 clones, about four fifths seen once. The sequenced sample consisted of peripheral blood. The receptors were sampled from a woman aged 40 to 50 with COVID-19, enrolled during active disease.

The chain links TRBV28 to TRBJ2-7; 7 bases align to TRBD1. CDR1 is MDHEN, CDR2 SYDVKM, per germline. J was trimmed by 1 base and V by 3 bases; bases with no gene match: 6. The CDR3 runs 15 residues. CDR3: CASSFLRQGSYEQYF. For the CDR3, the DNA is TGTGCCAGCAGTTTTTTACGACAGGGATCCTACGAGCAGTACTTC.

V gene TRBV10-2 combines with J gene TRBJ2-2; D not resolved. The length of the CDR3 is 12 residues. The V end was cut by 8 bases, the J end by 6 bases, with 10 bases between. CDR1 is WSHSY, CDR2 SAAADI, per germline. This CDR3 is CASEARAGELFF. The CDR3 region has the DNA TGCGCCAGCGAAGCGAGAGCCGGGGAGCTGTTTTTT.

CDR3 residues: CASSYRDRGTEAFF. DNA for the CDR3: TGTGCCAGCAGCTACCGGGACAGGGGCACTGAAGCTTTCTTT. The rearrangement joins TRBV5-8 to TRBJ1-1, with 10 positions matching TRBD1. V lost 3 bases to trimming and J lost 4 bases; unmatched junction nucleotides: 3. Germline V gene data show CDR1 as SGHTS and CDR2 as YDEGEE. This CDR3 has 14 residues.

The chain couples TRBV10-3 to TRBJ2-3; 8 bases map to TRBD2. This CDR3 contains 18 residues. Germline CDR1 reads ENHRY; CDR2 reads SYGVKD. V shed 3 bases, J shed 3 bases, and the junction held 14 bases outside the gene matches. DNA for the CDR3: TGTGCCATCAGTGAATCCGGGACATATGGCGGGAGGACAGATACGCAGTATTTT. Translation gives CAISESGTYGGRTDTQYF.

This rearrangement joins TRBV19 to TRBJ1-1, with TRBD1 matching 10 bases. Per the germline V gene, CDR1 is LNHDA and CDR2 is SQIVND (reference sequence). The junction had 3 bases not matched to a gene; V was cut back by 3 bases and J by 5 bases. The CDR3 loop spans 14 amino acids. DNA for the CDR3: TGTGCCAGTAGTATCGGACAGGGGGAGACTGAAGCTTTCTTT. Residues: CASSIGQGETEAFF.

The chain has TRBV18 and TRBJ2-3; 10 bases match TRBD2. The V segment lost 5 bases and the J segment 1 base; nucleotides outside the gene matches: 12. Germline V gene lookup returns CDR1 KGHSH and CDR2 LQKENI. The CDR3 spans 18 residues. The CDR3 reads CASSMQAHGLAGTDTQYF. The CDR3 bases are TGTGCCAGCTCAATGCAAGCTCATGGACTAGCGGGCACAGATACGCAGTATTTT. Together with reference TRBV18 and TRBJ2-3, the CDR3 gives the full variable domain: NAGVMQNPRHLVRRRGQEARLRCSPMKGHSHVYWYRQLPEEGLKFMVYLQKENIIDESGMPKERFSAEFPKEGPSILRIQQVVRGDSAAYFCASSMQAHGLAGTDTQYFGPGTRLTVL.

This clone has just a few counts. The V gene is TRBV6-6, the J gene TRBJ1-1, with 7 bases that match TRBD1. The CDR3 extends over 13 amino acids. V dropped 5 bases and J dropped 4; count of bases not matched to a gene: 4. Germline V gives CDR1 MNHNY, CDR2 SVGAGI (reference sequence). CDR3 in amino acids: CASSQTGITEAFF. The CDR3 DNA is TGTGCCAGCAGTCAGACAGGGATCACTGAAGCTTTCTTT.

The V gene is TRBV28, the J gene TRBJ2-7; perhaps TRBD2 as D (5 bases). V lost 8 bases, J lost 10 bases, and 18 bases lay in between. CDR1 and CDR2 (germline): MDHEN, SYDVKM. CDR3 length: 12 residues. Here the CDR3 DNA reads TGTGCCAGCGCGACGGGGTCCCTCATCCAGTACGTC. It codes for CASATGSLIQYV.

This clone was counted a few times. The CDR3 sequence: CASSLDSAYNEQFF. CDR3 DNA sequence: TGTGCCAGCAGCCTCGACTCCGCTTACAATGAGCAGTTCTTC. V and J are TRBV5-4 and TRBJ2-1; no firm D call. Germline V gives CDR1 SGHNT, CDR2 YYREEE (reference sequence). The V gene lost 4 bases and the J gene lost 4 bases, with 12 bases spanning the gap. The CDR3 is 14 residues long.

The rearrangement uses TRBV9 and TRBJ1-4, with D unclear. This CDR3 region has 14 residues. V was trimmed by 4 bases and J by 5 bases, leaving 12 bases between them. Germline loops: CDR1 SGDLS, CDR2 YYNGEE. CDR3 coding DNA: TGTGCCAGCAGCCTCTCTGGAGGGAATGAAAAACTGTTTTTT. It is translated as CASSLSGGNEKLFF.

This chain links TRBV9 with TRBJ2-1; D is ambiguous. Looked up from germline, CDR1 is SGDLS and CDR2 is YYNGEE. The CDR3 consists of 12 residues. V was cut by 0 bases and J by 5 bases, with 3 bases left in between. The DNA of the CDR3 is TGTGCCAGCAGCGTAGCGGACAATGAGCAGTTCTTC. Its translation: CASSVADNEQFF. Combining the CDR3 with reference TRBV9 and TRBJ2-1 gives the whole variable domain DSGVTQTPKHLITATGQRVTLRCSPRSGDLSVYWYQQSLDQGLQFLIQYYNGEERAKGNILERFSAQQFPDLHSELNLSSLELGDSALYFCASSVADNEQFFGPGTRLTVL.

This clone was observed a handful of times. The chain is built from TRBV19 and TRBJ1-1; TRBD1 is a possible D gene (6 bases). V dropped 4 bases and J dropped 1 base, with 10 bases sitting between them. Looked up from germline, CDR1 is LNHDA and CDR2 is SQIVND (reference sequence). The CDR3 totals 14 residues. This CDR3 reads CASSTGQKNTEAFF. The DNA of the CDR3 is TGTGCCAGTAGTACTGGACAGAAGAACACTGAAGCTTTCTTT.

The chain couples TRBV27 to TRBJ2-7; D remains unclear. Looked up from germline, CDR1 is MNHEY and CDR2 is SMNVEV (reference sequence). This CDR3 contains 13 residues. Trimming pared 0 bases from V and 1 base from J, leaving 4 bases between. The CDR3 loop is CASSLSPSYEQYV. Here the CDR3 DNA reads TGTGCCAGCAGTTTATCCCCTTCCTACGAGCAGTACGTC.

The chain is built from TRBV2 and TRBJ1-1; 8 bases agree with TRBD1. This CDR3 is 14 amino acids long. CDR1 and CDR2 from the germline V gene are SNHLY and FYNNEI. V shed 5 bases, J shed 2 bases, and the junction held 4 bases outside the gene matches. Here the CDR3 DNA reads TGTGCCAGCAGTCCGGCAGGGGGCAACACTGAAGCTTTCTTT. Its protein product is CASSPAGGNTEAFF.

This chain links TRBV3-1 (or the pseudogene TRBV3-2) with TRBJ1-5; D gene unclear. CDR1 is LGHDT, CDR2 YNNKEL, per germline (reference sequence). V lost 3 bases and J 5 bases, leaving 11 bases between the germline ends. CDR3 length equals 14 residues. The CDR3 sequence is CASSQTGGYQPQHF. The CDR3 DNA is TGTGCCAGCAGCCAGACGGGTGGGTATCAGCCCCAGCATTTT.